These 30 T cell receptor beta chains were sequenced from one sample in a study of blood T cell repertoires in COVID-19. Some clones are missing from TCRdb's copy, which holds only in-frame ones; the method was immunoSEQ multiplex PCR. Among 120,000 to 150,000 clones listed, approximately 80% were seen once. The specimen was peripheral blood. The source of these receptors is a middle-aged woman with active or convalescent COVID-19.

This clone occurred once. The V and J genes are TRBV9 and TRBJ1-1; 7 bases agree with TRBD1. After removal of 3 bases from V and 1 base from J, the junction contained 6 bases not matched to a gene. Germline V gene sequence: CDR1 SGDLS, CDR2 YYNGEE. The CDR3 has 15 residues. The CDR3, as DNA: TGTGCCAGCAGCGCCCGTTACAGGGGGAACACTGAAGCTTTCTTT. As protein: CASSARYRGNTEAFF.

CDR3 in DNA: TGCGCCAGCAGCTTGGCCGGGACAGCTGGAAACACCATATATTTT. Protein product: CASSLAGTAGNTIYF. V and J are TRBV5-1 and TRBJ1-3; 7 bases fit TRBD1. V was pared by 0 bases and J by 2 bases, with 2 bases of the junction left unmatched. CDR3 length: 15 residues. Germline CDR1 and CDR2: SGHRS and YFSETQ.

The V call is TRBV5-4, the J call TRBJ2-1; 7 bases are shared with TRBD2. CDR3 length: 15 residues. CDR1 is SGHNT and CDR2 is YYREEE in the germline V gene (reference sequence). V lost 4 bases to trimming and J lost 3 bases; unmatched junction nucleotides: 7. In nucleotides, the CDR3 is TGTGCCAGCAGCCCCTTGGCGGGGGTCTACAATGAGCAGTTCTTC. Protein product: CASSPLAGVYNEQFF.

The genes are TRBV18 and TRBJ1-5, with TRBD1 matching 8 bases. The CDR3 has 15 residues. Germline V gene lookup returns CDR1 KGHSH and CDR2 LQKENI. J lost 6 bases, V lost 3 bases, and 7 bases had no gene match. For the CDR3, the DNA is TGTGCCAGCTCACCTCAGGGGGCCTCCGGTCAGCCCCAGCATTTT. Translating it yields CASSPQGASGQPQHF.

The chain has TRBV7-2 and TRBJ1-2; possible D gene TRBD1, 6 bases. CDR1 and CDR2 (germline): SGHTA, FQGNSA. The CDR3 loop spans 15 amino acids. Trimming stripped 5 bases from V and 4 bases from J, with 17 bases between. In DNA, the CDR3 is TGTGCCAGCAGCGTTCGGACAGCGCGGGCCTATGGCTACACCTTC. Translating gives CASSVRTARAYGYTF.

This sequence joins TRBV24-1 and TRBJ2-6; TRBD1 aligns across 9 bases. Germline lookup yields CDR1 KGHDR and CDR2 SFDVKD. V shed 4 bases, J shed 1 base, and the junction held 10 bases outside the gene matches. CDR3 size: 19 residues. The CDR3 DNA reads TGTGCCACCAGTGAACGGGGACAGGGCCGGAGTTCTGGGGCCAACGTCCTGACTTTC. This codes for CATSERGQGRSSGANVLTF.

The gene calls are TRBV7-9 and TRBJ2-3, with 9 bases matching TRBD2. Germline V gene sequence: CDR1 SEHNR, CDR2 FQNEAQ (reference sequence). The CDR3 sequence is 15 residues long. V lost 3 bases, J lost 5 bases, and 6 bases stayed unmatched. The CDR3: CASSFRGGVVDTQYF. In nucleotides, the CDR3 is TGTGCCAGCAGCTTCCGCGGGGGGGTAGTAGATACGCAGTATTTT.

The chain uses TRBV7-2 and TRBJ1-4; weak D call: TRBD1 (6 bases). The length of the CDR3 is 15 residues. The V gene lost 6 bases and the J gene lost 0 bases, with 11 bases spanning the gap. Germline CDR1 SGHTA, CDR2 FQGNSA. The CDR3: CASRVGGATNEKLFF. The CDR3 DNA reads as TGTGCCAGCAGAGTAGGGGGGGCAACTAATGAAAAACTGTTTTTT.

The V gene is TRBV19, the J gene TRBJ1-5, with no clear D. Germline values: CDR1 LNHDA, CDR2 SQIVND (reference sequence). CDR3 size: 14 residues. Trimming left V 9 bases short and J 4 bases short, with 16 bases between. The CDR3 loop is CASGKWQKNQPQHF. CDR3 DNA: TGTGCCAGCGGGAAGTGGCAGAAGAATCAGCCCCAGCATTTT.

CDR3 DNA sequence: TGTGCCACCAGTGATGACCCAAGGACAGGGGGAAAGGAGACCCAGTACTTC. It yields the protein CATSDDPRTGGKETQYF. J is TRBJ2-5 and V is TRBV24-1; 10 bases are a match to TRBD1. The CDR3 spans 17 residues. Germline V CDR1 and CDR2: KGHDR, SFDVKD. Germline trimming cut 3 bases from V and 5 bases from J; bases unmatched to any gene: 11.

The chain carries TRBV9 and TRBJ1-5; D perhaps matches TRBD1 (5 bases). Germline CDR1 SGDLS, CDR2 YYNGEE. This CDR3 has 14 amino acids. The germline V and J ends were trimmed by 0 bases and 7 bases, with 11 bases remaining between them. The CDR3 DNA is TGTGCCAGCAGCGTAGAGGGGTCAACCCAGCCCCAGCATTTT. The encoded protein is CASSVEGSTQPQHF.

This chain links TRBV7-9 with TRBJ2-1, with a weak D call TRBD1 (5 bases). The CDR3 is 13 residues long. Germline values: CDR1 SEHNR, CDR2 FQNEAQ (reference sequence). Trimming removed 1 base from V and 4 bases from J, with 5 bases in between. Here the CDR3 reads CASSLGQYNEQFF. CDR3 sequence (DNA): TGTGCCAGCAGCTTAGGACAGTACAATGAGCAGTTCTTC.

The rearrangement uses TRBV3-1 (or the pseudogene TRBV3-2) and TRBJ2-3; 10 bases are shared with TRBD2. This CDR3 contains 17 residues. CDR1 and CDR2 from the germline V gene are LGHDT and YNNKEL (reference sequence). Trimming cost V 4 bases and J 0 bases; bases outside gene matches: 7. In DNA form, the CDR3 reads TGTGCCAGCAGCCCTTACGGTAGCGGGGGGAGCACAGATACGCAGTATTTT. It encodes CASSPYGSGGSTDTQYF.

The J gene is TRBJ1-2, the V gene TRBV5-4; 8 bases are shared with TRBD1. The CDR3 totals 15 residues. The germline V gene has CDR1 SGHNT and CDR2 YYREEE (reference sequence). V dropped 4 bases and J dropped 4; count of bases not matched to a gene: 9. The CDR3 DNA sequence: TGTGCCAGCAGCCCCGGGAGCGACAGGGGCTATGGCTACACCTTC. Amino acid sequence: CASSPGSDRGYGYTF.

The genes are TRBV9 and TRBJ2-2; unclear D gene. V shed 2 bases and J shed 2 bases, with 10 bases lying between them. The CDR3 runs to 15 residues. Germline CDR1 is SGDLS and CDR2 is YYNGEE. CDR3 sequence reads: CASSVSPTNTGELFF. CDR3 coding DNA: TGTGCCAGCAGCGTGTCCCCAACAAACACCGGGGAGCTGTTTTTT.

The CDR3 sequence: CASSVPGTGLNQPQHF. The CDR3 nucleotides read TGTGCCAGCAGTGTCCCCGGGACAGGGCTAAATCAGCCCCAGCATTTT. V and J are TRBV6-4 and TRBJ1-5; the match to TRBD1 covers 9 bases. The V segment lost 4 bases and the J segment 4 bases; nucleotides outside the gene matches: 8. The CDR3 runs to 16 residues. Per germline, CDR1 MRHNA and CDR2 SNTAGT.

The chain joins TRBV27 to TRBJ2-1, with D tentatively TRBD1 (7 bases). CDR1 and CDR2 (germline): MNHEY, SMNVEV (reference sequence). This CDR3 spans 12 amino acids. V dropped 5 bases and J dropped 13 bases, with 15 bases sitting between them. The CDR3 protein is CASSPPRGAQFF. The CDR3 DNA sequence: TGTGCCAGCAGTCCCCCCAGGGGGGCCCAGTTCTTC.

J is TRBJ1-5 and V is TRBV9; 8 bases fit TRBD1. V was pared by 5 bases and J by 2 bases, with 12 bases of the junction left unmatched. Germline loops: CDR1 SGDLS, CDR2 YYNGEE. CDR3 length equals 17 residues. This chain's CDR3 is CASSMPRGRFGNQPQHF. The CDR3 region has the DNA TGTGCCAGCAGTATGCCCAGGGGGCGATTCGGCAATCAGCCCCAGCATTTT.

This sequence joins TRBV6-2 or TRBV6-3 and TRBJ1-1, with D possibly being TRBD1 (6 bases). Germline CDR1 and CDR2: MNHEY and SVGEGT. V lost 6 bases and J lost 5, with 13 bases in between. CDR3 size: 13 residues. The CDR3 reads CASSLPGVTEAFF. CDR3 DNA: TGTGCCAGCAGCCTCCCAGGGGTGACTGAAGCTTTCTTT.

This clone was counted between two and nine times. Other nucleotide sequences from this sample produce the same CDR3. This chain uses TRBV6-5 with TRBJ2-7; TRBD1 is a possible D gene (6 bases). The V end lost 2 bases, the J end lost 0 bases, and 11 bases lay between the germline ends. The CDR3 is 15 amino acids. The germline gives CDR1 MNHEY, CDR2 SVGAGI. The CDR3 DNA is TGTGCCAGCAGTTACGTACAGGGCAGCTCCTACGAGCAGTACTTC. Translation: CASSYVQGSSYEQYF.

V and J are TRBV10-3 and TRBJ2-1, with unresolved D. The CDR3 is 14 residues long. CDR1 ENHRY and CDR2 SYGVKD come from the germline V gene. The ends were cut back, 2 bases at V and 10 bases at J, with 15 bases in the middle. The CDR3 DNA reads TGTGCCATCAGTGAGATTCCGTTACGGTCGGAGCAGTTCTTC. Residues: CAISEIPLRSEQFF.

V and J are TRBV6-5 and TRBJ2-1, with 7 bases lining up with TRBD1. V dropped 7 bases and J dropped 6; count of bases not matched to a gene: 9. This CDR3 has 14 amino acids. Germline V gene lookup returns CDR1 MNHEY and CDR2 SVGAGI. CDR3 nucleotide sequence: TGTGCCAGCATGGAAAGGGGGCTAATCAATGAGCAGTTCTTC. Its translation: CASMERGLINEQFF.

This clone was detected only once. This chain connects TRBV5-8 to TRBJ1-1; possible D gene TRBD1, 5 bases. V was clipped by 4 bases and J by 1 base, with 11 bases between them. The CDR3 sequence is 14 residues long. Germline V gene data show CDR1 as SGHTS and CDR2 as YDEGEE. The CDR3, as DNA: TGTGCCAGCAGCCCTATCGGGGGGAACACTGAAGCTTTCTTT. It specifies CASSPIGGNTEAFF.

This chain joins TRBV30 and TRBJ2-3; 8 bases map to TRBD1. This CDR3 spans 13 amino acids. Unmatched junction bases numbered 5, after V lost 4 bases and J lost 5 bases. Germline V gene data show CDR1 as GTSNPN and CDR2 as SVGIG (reference sequence). As DNA, the CDR3 is TGTGCCTGGAACTCAGGGGGCAGAGATACGCAGTATTTT. This encodes CAWNSGGRDTQYF.

The chain employs TRBV10-1 and TRBJ1-3; D is perhaps TRBD1 (5 bases). Trimming shortened V by 9 bases and J by 0 bases, and 12 bases separated the two germline ends. The CDR3 has 14 residues. Germline V gives CDR1 WNHNN, CDR2 SYGVQD (reference sequence). CDR3 protein: CARGGRDSGNTIYF. CDR3 DNA sequence: TGCGCCAGGGGGGGTCGCGACTCTGGAAACACCATATATTTT.

The chain joins TRBV7-2 to TRBJ1-2, with D unclear. The germline gives CDR1 SGHTA, CDR2 FQGNSA. The CDR3 is 14 amino acids. Trimming left V 1 base short and J 7 bases short, with 13 bases between. Here the CDR3 DNA reads TGTGCCAGCAGCTTAGAGCAGCTGGGCCTTGGCTACACCTTC. This sequence encodes CASSLEQLGLGYTF.

The rearrangement links TRBV27 to TRBJ1-2, with 7 bases that match TRBD1. V lost 5 bases to trimming and J lost 8 bases; unmatched junction nucleotides: 11. CDR1 and CDR2 (germline): MNHEY, SMNVEV (reference sequence). This CDR3 comprises 14 residues. The CDR3 DNA reads TGTGCCAGCAGTGGACAGGCGGAGGAAGGAGGCTACACCTTC. Translation: CASSGQAEEGGYTF.

The chain has TRBV18 and TRBJ2-6; D is unresolved. The CDR3 runs 18 residues. The germline gives CDR1 KGHSH, CDR2 LQKENI. V lost 8 bases to trimming and J lost 1 base, with 21 bases between them. The CDR3 is CASRTRLAIESGANVLTF. The CDR3 nucleotides are TGTGCCAGCCGAACACGGTTAGCTATTGAATCTGGGGCCAACGTCCTGACTTTC.

This sequence joins TRBV7-2 and TRBJ2-7; TRBD2 aligns across 8 bases. Germline V gives CDR1 SGHTA, CDR2 FQGNSA. J gave up 2 bases and V 5 bases, and 8 bases lay outside the gene matches. The CDR3 is 15 residues long. CDR3 nucleotide sequence: TGTGCCAGCAGCCCAAATAGCGGGATCCCCTACGAGCAGTACTTC. It encodes CASSPNSGIPYEQYF.

The chain carries TRBV14 and TRBJ1-1, with D uncertain. Germline V gives CDR1 SGHDN, CDR2 FVKESK. The V end lost 3 bases, the J end lost 4 bases, and 12 bases lay between the germline ends. The CDR3 sequence is 14 residues long. The DNA for the CDR3 is TGTGCCAGCAGCCATTCCCTCATCGGCACTGAAGCTTTCTTT. Translated, it gives CASSHSLIGTEAFF. Combining the CDR3 with reference TRBV14 and TRBJ1-1 gives the whole variable domain EAGVTQFPSHSVIEKGQTVTLRCDPISGHDNLYWYRRVMGKEIKFLLHFVKESKQDESGMPNNRFLAERTGGTYSTLKVQPAELEDSGVYFCASSHSLIGTEAFFGQGTRLTVV.